These 23 T cell receptor beta chains originate from one sample sequenced in a study of blood T cell repertoires in COVID-19 (dated by TCRdb to about 2020). Library prep was done by the immunoSEQ multiplex PCR assay. TCRdb stores this immuneACCESS table with in-frame sequences only. Part of the clones is absent; in the studies checked, under half of the shortfall reflects unresolved V genes, and no reason is known for the rest. The sample table shows roughly 400,000 clones, and around nine tenths are seen once. The ten largest make up about 1.4% of the sample. The specimen sequenced was PBMCs or T cells enriched from blood (not recorded which). These receptors all stem from a woman younger than 35 who had been exposed to COVID-19.

DNA for the CDR3: TGTGCCAGCAGTGGAAGACTAGCGGGGGACTACAATGAGCAGTTCTTC. This gives the protein CASSGRLAGDYNEQFF. V is TRBV2 and J is TRBJ2-1, with 12 positions matching TRBD2. The V gene end was trimmed by 4 bases and the J gene end by 3 bases; junction bases not matched to a gene: 4. The CDR3 loop spans 16 amino acids. Germline assignment: CDR1 SNHLY and CDR2 FYNNEI.

The V and J genes are TRBV19 and TRBJ2-1; 12 bases fit TRBD2. There are 15 residues in the CDR3. The V gene's germline CDR1 is LNHDA and CDR2 SQIVND (reference sequence). Trimming cost V 8 bases and J 7 bases; bases outside gene matches: 9. The CDR3 protein is CASRSSGRGMNEQFF. CDR3 coding DNA: TGTGCCAGTCGATCTAGCGGGAGGGGTATGAATGAGCAGTTCTTC. Full variable domain (missing parts from reference TRBV19 and TRBJ2-1): DGGITQSPKYLFRKEGQNVTLSCEQNLNHDAMYWYRQDPGQGLRLIYYSQIVNDFQKGDIAEGYSVSREKKESFPLTVTSAQKNPTAFYLCASRSSGRGMNEQFFGPGTRLTVL.

The chain has TRBV30 and TRBJ1-3; no clear D gene. The V end lost 2 bases, the J end lost 0 bases, and 14 bases lay between the germline ends. Germline assignment: CDR1 GTSNPN and CDR2 SVGIG (reference sequence). This CDR3 is 16 amino acids long. CDR3 amino acids: CAWSLTRFSSGNTIYF. CDR3 DNA: TGTGCCTGGAGTTTGACACGTTTTAGCTCTGGAAACACCATATATTTT. The whole variable domain, filled in from reference TRBV30 and TRBJ1-3, reads SQTIHQWPATLVQPVGSPLSLECTVEGTSNPNLYWYRQAAGRGLQLLFYSVGIGQISSEVPQNLSASRPQDRQFILSSKKLLLSDSGFYLCAWSLTRFSSGNTIYFGEGSWLTVV.

In regard to this clone: Other DNA sequences in the same sample also yield this CDR3. The chain combines TRBV7-9 with TRBJ1-5, with 8 bases fitting TRBD1. Per the germline V gene, CDR1 is SEHNR and CDR2 is FQNEAQ (reference sequence). The CDR3 has 14 residues. Trimming cost V 1 base and J 4 bases; bases outside gene matches: 0. This chain's CDR3 is CASSLGTGNQPQHF. The CDR3 DNA reads TGTGCCAGCAGCTTAGGGACAGGGAATCAGCCCCAGCATTTT.

The rearrangement joins TRBV2 to TRBJ2-2, with 9 bases matching TRBD1. The CDR3 is 15 residues long. V gave up 6 bases and J gave up 2 bases; unmatched junction bases: 4. Germline CDR1 reads SNHLY; CDR2 reads FYNNEI. CDR3 in amino acids: CASREDRGNTGELFF. The CDR3 region has the DNA TGTGCCAGCAGGGAGGACAGGGGAAACACCGGGGAGCTGTTTTTT.

The chain carries TRBV9 and TRBJ2-2, with 7 bases lining up with TRBD1. With V trimmed by 4 bases and J by 1 base, 4 bases remained unmatched. The CDR3 length is 15 residues. Per germline, CDR1 SGDLS and CDR2 YYNGEE. Here the CDR3 DNA reads TGTGCCAGCAGCAAACGGACAGGGAACACCGGGGAGCTGTTTTTT. The encoded protein is CASSKRTGNTGELFF. Combining the CDR3 with reference TRBV9 and TRBJ2-2 gives the whole variable domain DSGVTQTPKHLITATGQRVTLRCSPRSGDLSVYWYQQSLDQGLQFLIQYYNGEERAKGNILERFSAQQFPDLHSELNLSSLELGDSALYFCASSKRTGNTGELFFGEGSRLTVL.

The CDR3 sequence: CAAAAGKDYNSPLHF. CDR3 bases: TGTGCCGCAGCGGCGGGAAAAGACTATAATTCACCCCTCCACTTT. V gene TRBV28 combines with J gene TRBJ1-6; D is unclear. This CDR3 comprises 15 residues. Germline V gene data show CDR1 as MDHEN and CDR2 as SYDVKM. The V end lost 11 bases, the J end lost 3 bases, and 17 bases lay between the germline ends.

The chain uses TRBV28 and TRBJ1-6; tentatively, D is TRBD1 (5 bases). This CDR3 is built from 11 residues. V dropped 8 bases and J dropped 7 bases, with 6 bases sitting between them. CDR1 and CDR2 from the germline V gene are MDHEN and SYDVKM. The CDR3 sequence is CASRQNSPLHF. For the CDR3, the DNA is TGTGCCAGCCGACAGAATTCACCCCTCCACTTT.

This chain links TRBV5-1 with TRBJ2-7; 10 bases fit TRBD1. The V and J ends lost 5 bases and 4 bases, in that order; junction bases with no gene match: 18. This CDR3 has 18 amino acids. Germline loops: CDR1 SGHRS, CDR2 YFSETQ. CDR3 region: CASSSAGTGVIGGYEQYF. The CDR3 coding sequence is TGCGCCAGCAGTTCAGCCGGGACAGGGGTCATAGGTGGGTACGAGCAGTACTTC.

The chain carries TRBV19 and TRBJ1-4, with TRBD1 identical over 8 bases. The germline gives CDR1 LNHDA, CDR2 SQIVND (reference sequence). This CDR3 spans 15 amino acids. The V and J ends lost 7 bases and 3 bases, in that order; junction bases with no gene match: 7. This chain's CDR3 is CASTEQGASNEKLFF. The CDR3 DNA reads as TGTGCCAGTACGGAGCAGGGGGCTTCTAATGAAAAACTGTTTTTT.

The rearrangement uses TRBV9 and TRBJ1-4; 10 nucleotides agree with TRBD1. This CDR3 has 16 residues. V lost 5 bases to trimming and J lost 2 bases; unmatched junction nucleotides: 6. Germline CDR1 and CDR2: SGDLS and YYNGEE. The CDR3 loop is CASSSGTGATNEKLFF. The CDR3 nucleotides read TGTGCCAGCAGTTCCGGGACAGGGGCGACTAATGAAAAACTGTTTTTT.

V and J are TRBV29-1 and TRBJ2-3; possibly TRBD2 for D (6 bases). V was clipped by 1 base and J by 0 bases, with 14 bases between them. The CDR3 has 16 amino acids. The V gene's germline CDR1 is SQVTM and CDR2 ANQGSEA. In DNA form, the CDR3 reads TGCAGCGTTGAAGTTGACTGGGAGGACAGCACAGATACGCAGTATTTT. Translation: CSVEVDWEDSTDTQYF.

This chain connects TRBV10-1 to TRBJ2-5, with D possibly TRBD1 on 5 matching bases. CDR3 length: 13 residues. The V and J ends lost 4 bases and 2 bases respectively, with 8 bases between them. Germline CDR1 is WNHNN and CDR2 is SYGVQD (reference sequence). This chain's CDR3 is CASSGQIQETQYF. For the CDR3, the DNA is TGCGCCAGCAGTGGACAGATACAAGAGACCCAGTACTTC.

The table lists this clone with a count of one. This chain uses TRBV24-1 with TRBJ2-1; tentative D call: TRBD1 (6 bases). Germline-derived CDR1 and CDR2 are KGHDR and SFDVKD. The CDR3 has 14 residues. The V gene lost 6 bases and the J gene lost 4 bases, with 12 bases spanning the gap. CDR3 nucleotide sequence: TGTGCCACCAGTTCAGGGGTAGCATACAATGAGCAGTTCTTC. The encoded protein is CATSSGVAYNEQFF.

The V call is TRBV9, the J call TRBJ2-3, with D possibly matching TRBD2 (9 bases). Trimming pared 3 bases from V and 4 bases from J, leaving 39 bases between. This CDR3 is 23 amino acids long. Germline CDR1 SGDLS, CDR2 YYNGEE. The CDR3 DNA is TGTGCCAGCAGCGGGGGACAGGTCGAACTAGCGGGCTCAACGAGGGTGTCTGCAGATACGCAGTATTTT. Translating gives CASSGGQVELAGSTRVSADTQYF.

This clone was seen only once. The CDR3 nucleotides read TGTGCCAGCAGCGCCACAGGGGTAAGCAATCAGCCCCAGCATTTT. Its protein product is CASSATGVSNQPQHF. V usage is TRBV9 and J usage is TRBJ1-5; 7 positions match TRBD1. The CDR3 runs 15 residues. V gave up 3 bases and J gave up 1 base; unmatched junction bases: 4. Germline V gives CDR1 SGDLS, CDR2 YYNGEE.

The J gene is TRBJ2-1, the V gene TRBV5-1; 7 nucleotides align to TRBD1. Germline CDR1 reads SGHRS; CDR2 reads YFSETQ. The CDR3 has 16 residues. Germline trimming cut 2 bases from V and 0 bases from J; bases unmatched to any gene: 5. CDR3 bases: TGCGCCAGCAGCTTACCGACAGGGAGCTCCTACAATGAGCAGTTCTTC. Translating gives CASSLPTGSSYNEQFF. Complete variable domain (other parts from reference TRBV5-1 and TRBJ2-1): KAGVTQTPRYLIKTRGQQVTLSCSPISGHRSVSWYQQTPGQGLQFLFEYFSETQRNKGNFPGRFSGRQFSNSRSEMNVSTLELGDSALYLCASSLPTGSSYNEQFFGPGTRLTVL.

V is TRBV3-1 (or the pseudogene TRBV3-2) and J is TRBJ2-7; 7 positions match TRBD1. V trimming: 1 base; J trimming: 1 base; junction bases outside the gene matches: 4. The germline V gene encodes CDR1 LGHDT and CDR2 YNNKEL (reference sequence). This CDR3 has 15 residues. CDR3 sequence reads: CASSQAGTASYEQYF. The CDR3 coding sequence is TGTGCCAGCAGCCAAGCCGGGACAGCATCCTACGAGCAGTACTTC.

The chain employs TRBV28 and TRBJ2-7; 8 positions match TRBD2. Germline trimming cut 6 bases from V and 3 bases from J; bases unmatched to any gene: 4. Germline assignment: CDR1 MDHEN and CDR2 SYDVKM. The CDR3 has 13 amino acids. The CDR3 region is CASRSGSGYEQYF. The CDR3 coding sequence is TGTGCCAGCAGAAGCGGGAGCGGCTACGAGCAGTACTTC.

The chain is built from TRBV5-1 and TRBJ2-5; a possible D gene is TRBD1 (5 bases). V was pared by 5 bases and J by 3 bases, with 17 bases between. Germline V gene sequence: CDR1 SGHRS, CDR2 YFSETQ. CDR3 length: 15 amino acids. The CDR3 is CASSLQGYPEETQYF. The CDR3 region has the DNA TGCGCCAGCAGTTTGCAGGGCTATCCGGAAGAGACCCAGTACTTC.

This clone appeared once. V is TRBV30 and J is TRBJ2-3, with a possible D match to TRBD2 (5 bases). Germline V gives CDR1 GTSNPN, CDR2 SVGIG (reference sequence). The CDR3 totals 12 residues. V dropped 2 bases and J dropped 9 bases, with 12 bases sitting between them. As DNA, the CDR3 is TGTGCCTGGAGTACCAATTCGGGGACGCAGTATTTT. Protein sequence: CAWSTNSGTQYF.

The CDR3 region is CASSSPGLDTQYF. The CDR3 DNA reads as TGTGCCAGCAGCTCACCAGGTCTAGATACGCAGTATTTT. This chain connects TRBV7-2 to TRBJ2-3; D is uncertain. Germline V gene data show CDR1 as SGHTA and CDR2 as FQGNSA. The CDR3 loop spans 13 amino acids. V lost 4 bases to trimming and J lost 5 bases, with 10 bases between them.

This chain connects TRBV23-1 to TRBJ1-6, with D possibly being TRBD1 (6 bases). TRBV23-1 belongs to the ORF category, with a function that is uncertain. The length of the CDR3 is 14 residues. The V end was cut by 10 bases, the J end by 10 bases, with 20 bases between. Here the CDR3 reads CATNRWGGWSPLHF. CDR3 coding DNA: TGCGCCACTAACCGGTGGGGGGGCTGGTCACCCCTCCACTTT.